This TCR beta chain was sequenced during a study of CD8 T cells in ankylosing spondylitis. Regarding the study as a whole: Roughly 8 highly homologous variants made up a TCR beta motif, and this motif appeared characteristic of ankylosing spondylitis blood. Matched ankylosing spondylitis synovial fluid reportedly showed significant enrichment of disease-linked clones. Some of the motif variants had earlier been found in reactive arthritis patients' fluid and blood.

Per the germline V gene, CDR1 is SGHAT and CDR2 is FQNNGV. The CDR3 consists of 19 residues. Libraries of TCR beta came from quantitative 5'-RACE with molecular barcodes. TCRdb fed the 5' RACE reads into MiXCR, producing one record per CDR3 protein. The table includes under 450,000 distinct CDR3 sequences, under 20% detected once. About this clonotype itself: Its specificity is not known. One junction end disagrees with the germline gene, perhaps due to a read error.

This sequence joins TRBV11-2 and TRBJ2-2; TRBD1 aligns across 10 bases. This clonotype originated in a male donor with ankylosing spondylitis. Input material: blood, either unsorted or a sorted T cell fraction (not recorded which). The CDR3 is CASSLRQGALTLFGGEQFF. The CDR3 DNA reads TGTGCCAGCAGCCTACGACAGGGGGCCCTAACTCTTTTTGGCGGGGAGCAGTTTTTT.